This TCR beta chain emerged from a study of cytomegalovirus exposure and HLA in healthy donors. This CDR3 is 15 amino acids long. Germline lookup yields CDR1 SGDLS and CDR2 YYNGEE. V gave up 4 bases and J gave up 2 bases, with 13 bases separating them. The PCR had 60 Vbeta and 13 Jbeta primers. Sequenced by immunoSEQ multiplex PCR; TCRdb stores in-frame clones only, minus some. The table lists under 90,000 clones. Study-wide points: While the bulk of TCR sequences proved rare, some public TCRs turned up in many donors.

A remark on this clone: No antigen is known for it.

The source of this sequence is a man aged 50 or older in good health and CMV-seropositive. The sample comprised PBMCs. The V call is TRBV9, the J call TRBJ1-5; possible D gene TRBD1, 6 bases. The CDR3 loop is CASSTGGGGNQPQHF. CDR3 nucleotides: TGTGCCAGCAGCACAGGAGGGGGGGGCAATCAGCCCCAGCATTTT.